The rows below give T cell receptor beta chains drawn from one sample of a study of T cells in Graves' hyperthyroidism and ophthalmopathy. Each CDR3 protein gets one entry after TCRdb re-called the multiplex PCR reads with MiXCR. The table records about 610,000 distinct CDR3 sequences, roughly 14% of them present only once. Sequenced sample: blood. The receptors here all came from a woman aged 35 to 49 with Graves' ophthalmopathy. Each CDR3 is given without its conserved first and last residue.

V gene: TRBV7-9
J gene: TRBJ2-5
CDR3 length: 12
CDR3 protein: ASRQGSREETQY

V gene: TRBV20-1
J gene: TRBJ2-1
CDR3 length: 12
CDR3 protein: SASSGWSYNEQF

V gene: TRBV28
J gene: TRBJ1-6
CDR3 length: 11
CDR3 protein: ASSFAGHSPLH

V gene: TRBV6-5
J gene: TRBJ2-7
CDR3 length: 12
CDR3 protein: ASEGLAGVYEQY

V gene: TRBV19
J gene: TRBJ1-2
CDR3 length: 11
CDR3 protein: ASSIGRQNDYT

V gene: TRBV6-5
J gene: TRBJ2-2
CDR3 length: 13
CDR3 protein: ASSSTGTSAGELF

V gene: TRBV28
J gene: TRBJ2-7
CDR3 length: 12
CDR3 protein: ASMGLAGAYEQY

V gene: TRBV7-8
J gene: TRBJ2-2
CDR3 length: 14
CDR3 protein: ASSLEVSPNTGELF

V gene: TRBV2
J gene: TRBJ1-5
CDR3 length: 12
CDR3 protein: ASRPESSNQPQH

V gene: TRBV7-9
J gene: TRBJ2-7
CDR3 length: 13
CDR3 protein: ASSWGLASSYEQY

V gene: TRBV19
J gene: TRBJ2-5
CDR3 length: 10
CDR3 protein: ASSMLGGSQY

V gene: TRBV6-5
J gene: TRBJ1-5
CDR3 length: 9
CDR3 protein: ASRSNQPQH

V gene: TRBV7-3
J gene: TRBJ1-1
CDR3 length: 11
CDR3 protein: ASSLGPHTEAF

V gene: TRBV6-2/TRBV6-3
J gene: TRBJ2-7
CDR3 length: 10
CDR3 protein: ASSYPPYEQY

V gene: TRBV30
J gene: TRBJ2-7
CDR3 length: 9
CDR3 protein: AWGLYYEQY

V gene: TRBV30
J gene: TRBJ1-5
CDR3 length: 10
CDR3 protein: AWSGPRGPQH

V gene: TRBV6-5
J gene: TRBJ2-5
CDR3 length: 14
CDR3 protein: ASSYSGPRFGETQY

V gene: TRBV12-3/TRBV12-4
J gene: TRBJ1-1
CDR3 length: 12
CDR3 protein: ASSLTPMNTEAF

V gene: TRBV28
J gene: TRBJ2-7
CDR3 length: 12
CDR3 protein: ASTLARATYEQY

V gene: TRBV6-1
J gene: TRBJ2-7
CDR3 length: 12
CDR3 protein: ASTPGGRGYEQY

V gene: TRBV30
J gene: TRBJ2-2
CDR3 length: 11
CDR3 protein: AWSVDRGEELF

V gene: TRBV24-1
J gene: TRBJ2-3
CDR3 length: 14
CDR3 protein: ATSEGAGEGTDTQY

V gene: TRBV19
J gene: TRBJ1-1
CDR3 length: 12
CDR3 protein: ASSIDQKNTEAF

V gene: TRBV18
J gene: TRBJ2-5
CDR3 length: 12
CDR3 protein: ASSPRTTIETQY

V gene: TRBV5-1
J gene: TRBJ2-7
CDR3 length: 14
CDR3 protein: ASSFGLAGGNYEQY

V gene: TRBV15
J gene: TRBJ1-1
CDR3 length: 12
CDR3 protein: ATSMEGLATEAF

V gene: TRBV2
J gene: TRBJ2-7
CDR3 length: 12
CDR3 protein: ASSEQGVGYEQY

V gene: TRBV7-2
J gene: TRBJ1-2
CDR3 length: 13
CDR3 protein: ASSTYRGGYYGYT

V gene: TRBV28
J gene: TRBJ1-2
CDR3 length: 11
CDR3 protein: ASSPGYVYGYT

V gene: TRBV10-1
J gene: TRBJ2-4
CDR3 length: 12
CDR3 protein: ASSESGTKNIQY

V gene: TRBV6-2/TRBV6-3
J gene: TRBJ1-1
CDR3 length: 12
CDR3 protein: ASSNRFQNTEAF

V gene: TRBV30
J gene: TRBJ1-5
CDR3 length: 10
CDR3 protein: AWSFGNQPQH

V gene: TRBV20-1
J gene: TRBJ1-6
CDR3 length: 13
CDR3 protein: SARDRDSYNSPLH

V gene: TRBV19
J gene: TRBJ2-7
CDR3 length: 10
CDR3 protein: ASKGRTYEQY

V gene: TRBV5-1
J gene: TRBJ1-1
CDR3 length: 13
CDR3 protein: ASSLTPGENTEAF

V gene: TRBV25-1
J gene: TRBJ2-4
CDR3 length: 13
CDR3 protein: ASSERGTAKNIQY

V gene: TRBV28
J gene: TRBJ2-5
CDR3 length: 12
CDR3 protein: ASSFDRGRETQY

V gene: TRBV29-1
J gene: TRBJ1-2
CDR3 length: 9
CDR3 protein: SVEEQDGYT

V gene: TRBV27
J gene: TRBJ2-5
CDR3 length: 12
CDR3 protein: ASSLDREQETQY

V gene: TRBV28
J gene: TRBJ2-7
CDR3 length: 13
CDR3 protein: ASLARGRTAREQY

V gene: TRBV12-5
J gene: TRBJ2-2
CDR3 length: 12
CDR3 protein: ASAQSGSTGELF

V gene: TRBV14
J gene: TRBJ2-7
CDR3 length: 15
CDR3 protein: ASSQAPSSGGMYEQY

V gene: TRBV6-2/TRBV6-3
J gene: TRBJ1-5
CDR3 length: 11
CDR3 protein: ASQIGGFQPQH

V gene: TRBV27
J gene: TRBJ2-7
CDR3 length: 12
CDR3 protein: ASRRDRPSYEQY

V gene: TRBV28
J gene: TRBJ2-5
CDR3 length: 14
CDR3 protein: ASSSTSGSPQETQY

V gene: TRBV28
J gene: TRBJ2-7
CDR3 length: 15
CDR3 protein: ASSPRPLEAARHERY

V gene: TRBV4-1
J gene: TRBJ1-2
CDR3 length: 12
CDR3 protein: ASSPLTGEWGYT

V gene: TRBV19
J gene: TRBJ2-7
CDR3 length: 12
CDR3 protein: ASSMGQRAYEQY

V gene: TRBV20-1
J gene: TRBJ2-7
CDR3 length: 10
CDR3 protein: SASQTGYEQY

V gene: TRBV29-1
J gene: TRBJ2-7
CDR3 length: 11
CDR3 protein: SALDRGPGEQY